This T cell receptor beta chain was identified during a study of blood T cell repertoires in COVID-19. The wider study: The samples span acute and convalescent COVID-19 from the United States, Italy and Spain. Nucleic acid was either cDNA or gDNA, and it came from T cells, B-cell-depleted T cells, or PBMCs.

This CDR3 has 19 amino acids. Germline values: CDR1 SEHNR, CDR2 FQNEAQ (reference sequence). Unmatched junction bases numbered 14, after V lost 5 bases and J lost 0 bases. In the authors' workflow: Nucleated cell number was recorded as an estimate derived from reference gene primer amplification. The assay was immunoSEQ multiplex PCR, and TCRdb's table has in-frame clones only and misses some. That table furnishes V, J and clone size, whereas the DNA furnished D and trimming. The profile shows 200,000 to 300,000 clones, 82% of them singletons. Specimen: peripheral blood. This clonotype originated in a woman between 65 and 79 years old with acute or convalescent COVID-19. This chain connects TRBV7-9 to TRBJ1-5; TRBD1 agrees at 9 bases. CDR3 protein: CASSPGQGLEGYSNQPQHF. CDR3 bases: TGTGCCAGCAGCCCGGGACAGGGTCTAGAAGGTTATAGCAATCAGCCCCAGCATTTT.